This T cell receptor beta chain was documented in a study of T cell responses to AZD1222 COVID-19 vaccine. This clone was recorded a few times. Germline V gene sequence: CDR1 SGHDN, CDR2 FVKESK. There are 15 residues in the CDR3. V lost 2 bases and J 1 base, leaving 11 bases between the germline ends. Some clones are missing from TCRdb's copy, which holds only in-frame ones; the method was immunoSEQ multiplex PCR. Here the sample spans around 20,000 clones, 84% being singletons. Second-dose timings of about 4 or about 12 weeks were pooled. The receptor comes from an adult who received the AZD1222 COVID-19 vaccine. The specimen comprised peripheral blood, sampled 28 days after the second AZD1222 dose. The chain combines TRBV14 with TRBJ1-1; possible D gene TRBD1, 6 bases. The CDR3 is CASSQFGTSNTEAFF. The CDR3 DNA reads TGTGCCAGCAGCCAATTTGGGACATCGAACACTGAAGCTTTCTTT.